The source of this T cell receptor (beta chain) is a study of identical twins (TCRdb year 2016). About the full investigation: To test whether fetal clonotypes persist, the study used deep sequencing on TCR alpha and beta repertoires from monozygotic twins, unrelated adults of various ages, and cord blood. To rule out contamination, the twin experiments were replicated at different times with different library preparation protocols. Here is what the overall study found, with its caveats: Zero-insertion analyses could be partly confounded by invariant T cells such as MAIT and iNKT, though diverse VJ usage argued against such confounding for most clonotypes. Out-of-frame TCR alpha sharing in monozygotic twins was systematically underestimated by recombination models, whereas sharing between unrelated individuals was in agreement with the recombination models. Fewer insertions were carried by abundant cord blood beta clonotypes; a weaker similar trend was observed in young adult naive repertoires, while no such trend was observed in memory repertoires. Out-of-frame TCR alpha sequences shared between twins showed an excess of low generation-probability sequences compared with coincidental sharing between unrelated individuals. Because the same donors could not be followed over many years, the conclusions depended on cross-sectional statistical analysis. Excess twin sharing in beta out-of-frame sequences was weaker because fewer shared sequences lowered the signal-to-noise ratio.

Every donor was a healthy Caucasian. The twin cohort consisted of three pairs of female monozygotic twins, all aged roughly 18 to 29 years. Positive isolation kits from Invitrogen were used to isolate CD4+ and CD8+ T cell populations. This clonotype was counted only a few times. Its target antigen remains unknown. Within one base of it there is no much larger clone, and no base qualities were kept. Measured from the cysteine to the phenylalanine, the CDR3 is 15 residues long. CDR3 DNA is the only sequence kept; it has 45 bases, read in frame from the first base. Library preparation employed 5' RACE. The instrument was an Illumina HiSeq 2000. A universal primer binding site was added through template switching, and the final cDNA carried a unique molecular identifier so that TCR cDNA molecules could be counted accurately. Specific primers in the conserved constant-segment region were used to synthesize first-strand cDNA for the TCR alpha and beta chains. Each cDNA library was double barcoded, with a SMART-Mk sample barcode plus Illumina barcodes, to control for contamination. TruSeq adapter sequences and Illumina sample barcodes were added in two successive PCR steps. The TCR alpha and beta cDNA libraries were sequenced on the Illumina HiSeq platform using custom primers. Under the source paper's analysis protocol: Unique molecular identifiers were extracted from raw reads with MiGEC, and CDR3 positions were determined with MiXCR. Recombination models were inferred per individual with the repgenHMM and IGoR tools using an EM algorithm. The analysis of shared clonotypes was done with the tcR package in R, with sharing normalized by the product of cloneset sizes. To study raw recombination free of thymic and clonal selection effects, out-of-frame nonproductive sequences were analyzed. The raw public data were reprocessed by TCRdb itself: fastp quality trimming at Q25, MiXCR clonotype calling, in-frame beta chains only. Each entry is one CDR3 protein sequence, shown with its most common DNA and genes. These V and J calls are TCRdb output, not the study's own analysis. This sample has about 530,000 distinct CDR3 sequences in its table, and about 15% of those were observed once. Roughly 0.44% of the sample is taken by the ten largest.

The data were also submitted as part of a second study, on yellow fever vaccine responses in identical twins. The second publication reports: According to the authors, in identical twins the way T cells responded to vaccination appeared partly convergent and partly personalized. The study precisely tracked vaccine-responding T cell clones in identical twins.

Recombination linked TRBV21-1 to TRBJ2-7; the tabulated D call, TRBD2, remains unverified against the DNA. TRBV21-1 is classified as a pseudogene. Specimen: CD4+ T cells sorted from blood. The sequence was collected from a young woman in good health. CDR3 protein: CASSARTSPSYEQYF. The DNA sequence is as follows: TGTGCCAGCAGCGCTCGGACTAGCCCCTCCTACGAGCAGTACTTC.